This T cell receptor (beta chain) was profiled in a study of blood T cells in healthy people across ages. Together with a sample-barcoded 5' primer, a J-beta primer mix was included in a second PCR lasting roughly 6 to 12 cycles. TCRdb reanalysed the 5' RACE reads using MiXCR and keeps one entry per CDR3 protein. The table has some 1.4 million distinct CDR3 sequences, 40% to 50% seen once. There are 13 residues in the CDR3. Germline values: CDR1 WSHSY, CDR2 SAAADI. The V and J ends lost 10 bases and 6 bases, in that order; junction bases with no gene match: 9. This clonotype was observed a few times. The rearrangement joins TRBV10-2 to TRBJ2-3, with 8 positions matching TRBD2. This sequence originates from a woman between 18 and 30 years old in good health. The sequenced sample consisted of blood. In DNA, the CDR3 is TGCGCCATCACGGGGGGGCCGGCGGATACGCAGTATTTT. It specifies CAITGGPADTQYF.